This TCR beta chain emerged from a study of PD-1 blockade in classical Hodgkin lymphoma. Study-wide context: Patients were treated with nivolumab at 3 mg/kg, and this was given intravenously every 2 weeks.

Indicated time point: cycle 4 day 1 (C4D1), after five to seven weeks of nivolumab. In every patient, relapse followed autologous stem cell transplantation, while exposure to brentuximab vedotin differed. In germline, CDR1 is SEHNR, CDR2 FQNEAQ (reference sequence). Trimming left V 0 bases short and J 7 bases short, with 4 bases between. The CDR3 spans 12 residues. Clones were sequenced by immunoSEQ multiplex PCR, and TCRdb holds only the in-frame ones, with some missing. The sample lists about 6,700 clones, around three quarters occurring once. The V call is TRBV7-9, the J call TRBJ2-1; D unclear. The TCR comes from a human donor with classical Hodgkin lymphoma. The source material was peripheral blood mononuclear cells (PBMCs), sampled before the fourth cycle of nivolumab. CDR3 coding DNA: TGTGCCAGCAGCTTAGCGGATAATGAGCAGTTCTTC. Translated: CASSLADNEQFF.